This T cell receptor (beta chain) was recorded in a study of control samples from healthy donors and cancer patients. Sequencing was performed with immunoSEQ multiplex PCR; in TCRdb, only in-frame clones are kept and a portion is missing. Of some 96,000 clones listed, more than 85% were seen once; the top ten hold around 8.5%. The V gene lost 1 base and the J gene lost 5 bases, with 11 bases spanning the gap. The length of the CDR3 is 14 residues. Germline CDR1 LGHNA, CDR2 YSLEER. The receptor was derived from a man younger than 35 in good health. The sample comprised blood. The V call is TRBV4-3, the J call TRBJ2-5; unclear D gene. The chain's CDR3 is CASSQAAVGETQYF. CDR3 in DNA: TGCGCCAGCAGCCAAGCGGCGGTGGGGGAGACCCAGTACTTC.